Below, 10 T cell receptor beta chains from the same sample are listed, as sequenced in a study of blood T cell repertoires in COVID-19. Sequencing used immunoSEQ multiplex PCR; TCRdb keeps in-frame clones, though not all of them. The profile shows tens of thousands of clones, approximately 85% of them singletons. Sequencing was carried out using peripheral blood. All receptors derive from a man in his 60s with acute or convalescent COVID-19.

The rearrangement links TRBV5-1 to TRBJ1-2; 8 bases line up with TRBD1. Germline V gene lookup returns CDR1 SGHRS and CDR2 YFSETQ. The V gene end was trimmed by 2 bases and the J gene end by 0 bases; junction bases not matched to a gene: 3. This CDR3 spans 15 amino acids. This CDR3 is CASSFEGQANYGYTF. The DNA of the CDR3 is TGCGCCAGCAGCTTTGAGGGACAGGCTAACTATGGCTACACCTTC.

Worth noting for this clone: Additional DNA sequences in this sample encode the identical CDR3. The chain is built from TRBV15 and TRBJ2-7; D ambiguous. The CDR3 extends over 13 amino acids. With 1 base removed from V and 3 bases from J, the gap between germline ends came to 7 bases. Germline loops: CDR1 LNHNV, CDR2 YYDKDF (reference sequence). The chain's CDR3 is CATSRGRGYEQYF. The DNA of the CDR3 is TGTGCCACCAGCAGAGGGAGAGGCTACGAGCAGTACTTC.

The chain is built from TRBV10-3 and TRBJ2-7; the D is unclear. V was cut by 2 bases and J by 4 bases, with 6 bases left in between. Looked up from germline, CDR1 is ENHRY and CDR2 is SYGVKD. CDR3 length: 12 amino acids. CDR3 DNA: TGTGCCATCAGTGAGCACGCGTACGAGCAGTACTTC. It codes for CAISEHAYEQYF.

The rearrangement joins TRBV6-1 to TRBJ2-5; D gene ambiguous. The CDR3 covers 12 residues. Germline V gives CDR1 MNHNS, CDR2 SASEGT. The germline V and J ends were trimmed by 2 bases and 3 bases, with 4 bases remaining between them. The CDR3 DNA sequence: TGTGCCAGCAGTGAAATAGAAGAGACCCAGTACTTC. It specifies CASSEIEETQYF.

Points on this clone: Other DNA sequences in this sample translate to the same CDR3. The gene calls are TRBV6-5 and TRBJ1-1; 7 bases match TRBD1. The CDR3 covers 13 residues. The germline V gene encodes CDR1 MNHEY and CDR2 SVGAGI. V dropped 6 bases and J dropped 1; count of bases not matched to a gene: 2. CDR3 bases: TGTGCCAGCAGCAGACAGGGGAACACTGAAGCTTTCTTT. The encoded protein is CASSRQGNTEAFF.

The rearrangement links TRBV2 to TRBJ2-1; D is uncertain. The V gene lost 4 bases and the J gene lost 3 bases, with 7 bases spanning the gap. CDR1 and CDR2 (germline): SNHLY, FYNNEI. This CDR3 has 13 residues. CDR3 region: CASSGLVYNEQFF. The CDR3 DNA is TGTGCCAGCAGTGGCCTAGTCTACAATGAGCAGTTCTTC. Full variable domain (outside the CDR3, taken from reference TRBV2 and TRBJ2-1): EPEVTQTPSHQVTQMGQEVILRCVPISNHLYFYWYRQILGQKVEFLVSFYNNEISEKSEIFDDQFSVERPDGSNFTLKIRSTKLEDSAMYFCASSGLVYNEQFFGPGTRLTVL.

This clone was recorded once. The V and J genes are TRBV3-1 (or the pseudogene TRBV3-2) and TRBJ1-3; D perhaps matches TRBD1 (5 bases). From germline, CDR1 is LGHDT and CDR2 YNNKEL (reference sequence). Trimming removed 4 bases at V and 0 bases at J, with 13 bases between. The CDR3 extends over 16 amino acids. The CDR3 DNA reads as TGTGCCAGCAGCCCGGCCAGGGCGTCCTCTGGAAACACCATATATTTT. This sequence encodes CASSPARASSGNTIYF.

This chain connects TRBV29-1 to TRBJ2-7; TRBD1 might be the D (6 bases). V lost 3 bases and J 3 bases, leaving 9 bases between the germline ends. The CDR3 loop spans 12 amino acids. CDR1 is SQVTM and CDR2 is ANQGSEA in the germline V gene. This chain's CDR3 is CSVDQGNYEQYF. CDR3 sequence (DNA): TGCAGCGTTGACCAGGGGAACTACGAGCAGTACTTC.

The chain employs TRBV2 and TRBJ1-1; TRBD1 agrees at 8 bases. Germline V gives CDR1 SNHLY, CDR2 FYNNEI. Trimming at V came to 5 bases and at J to 1 base, leaving 12 bases not matched to a gene. The CDR3 loop spans 17 amino acids. CDR3 bases: TGTGCCAGCAGTCTCCGCCACAGGGACAGGAGGAACACTGAAGCTTTCTTT. This encodes CASSLRHRDRRNTEAFF.

The gene calls are TRBV11-2 and TRBJ1-2, with 7 bases matching TRBD1. Germline loops: CDR1 SGHAT, CDR2 FQNNGV. J lost 8 bases, V lost 3 bases, and 9 bases had no gene match. This CDR3 comprises 14 residues. In DNA, the CDR3 is TGTGCCAGCAGCTTTATAAGCAGGGGGAGAGGCTACACCTTC. Residues: CASSFISRGRGYTF.